This T cell receptor (beta chain) was sequenced in a study of T cell changes during pregnancy in multiple sclerosis. The CDR3 covers 15 residues. V was trimmed by 0 bases and J by 4 bases, leaving 12 bases between them. The germline CDR1 and CDR2 sequences are LGHNA and YSLEER. Assay used: immunoSEQ multiplex PCR; TCRdb lists only in-frame clones, some missing. The sample carries approximately 92,000 clones, around 92% recorded once. This TCR was sampled from a female donor with multiple sclerosis, enrolled in a pregnancy study. This specimen consisted of peripheral blood, obtained in the first trimester of pregnancy. The chain recombines TRBV4-3 with TRBJ1-2; tentatively, D is TRBD1 (6 bases). DNA of the CDR3: TGCGCCAGCAGCCAAGATTCCGGGACACTCTATGGCTACACCTTC. Translation gives CASSQDSGTLYGYTF.